Shown below are 20 T cell receptor beta chains from a single sample sequenced in a study of cytomegalovirus exposure and HLA in healthy donors. Vbeta (60) and Jbeta (13) primers were used in the PCR. The repertoire was sequenced with immunoSEQ multiplex PCR; TCRdb's copy has only in-frame clones and lacks some. The table records 150,000 to 200,000 clones, over 70% of them present only once. Sequencing was done on a sample of PBMCs. All receptors come from a man in his thirties or forties in good health and CMV-seropositive.

This clone was recorded once. The V call is TRBV30, the J call TRBJ1-2; 10 bases fit TRBD1. Germline V gene sequence: CDR1 GTSNPN, CDR2 SVGIG (reference sequence). The length of the CDR3 is 15 residues. Trimming removed 4 bases from V and 3 bases from J; junction bases left unmatched: 8. CDR3 amino acids: CAWTSGTGADYGYTF. Written as DNA, the CDR3 is TGTGCCTGGACTTCTGGGACAGGGGCTGACTATGGCTACACCTTC.

This clone was detected a few times. This chain uses TRBV7-8 with TRBJ2-5; the D gene is possibly TRBD2 (5 bases). Germline-derived CDR1 and CDR2 are SGHVS and FQNEAQ. V lost 3 bases to trimming and J lost 3 bases, with 14 bases between them. There are 15 residues in the CDR3. The DNA of the CDR3 is TGTGCCAGCAGCTTCTATTTCTCCGGGGAAGAGACCCAGTACTTC. Protein sequence: CASSFYFSGEETQYF.

The V gene is TRBV6-6, the J gene TRBJ1-6; TRBD1 aligns across 10 bases. Germline lookup yields CDR1 MNHNY and CDR2 SVGAGI (reference sequence). V shed 7 bases and J 8 bases; nucleotides not matched to a gene: 5. There are 14 residues in the CDR3. The DNA for the CDR3 is TGTGCCAGCACCTCCGGGACAGGGGATTCACCCCTCCACTTT. Protein product: CASTSGTGDSPLHF.

The chain employs TRBV10-3 and TRBJ1-1; 7 positions agree with TRBD1. The CDR3 sequence is 14 residues long. CDR1 is ENHRY, CDR2 SYGVKD, per germline. J lost 2 bases, V lost 6 bases, and 6 bases had no gene match. The chain's CDR3 is CAIRSRTGNTEAFF. The CDR3 nucleotides are TGTGCCATCAGGTCCAGGACAGGTAACACTGAAGCTTTCTTT.

With respect to this clone: At one end the junction does not follow the germline gene, possibly because of a read error. The chain uses TRBV7-9 and TRBJ1-2; a possible D gene is TRBD1 (6 bases). CDR3 length: 13 residues. Looked up from germline, CDR1 is SEHNR and CDR2 is FQNEAQ (reference sequence). As DNA, the CDR3 is TGTTCCAGCAGCAAAAGACAGGACTATGGCTACACCTTC. It is translated as CSSSKRQDYGYTF.

The genes are TRBV6-1 and TRBJ2-7; TRBD2 is a possible D gene (5 bases). Trimming pared 3 bases from V and 0 bases from J, leaving 12 bases between. Germline CDR1 is MNHNS and CDR2 is SASEGT. The CDR3 covers 15 residues. CDR3: CASSEVGDLSYEQYF. The CDR3 region has the DNA TGTGCCAGCAGTGAGGTGGGAGACCTCTCCTACGAGCAGTACTTC.

This clone was seen more than once but under ten times. The chain couples TRBV30 to TRBJ1-2, with D maybe TRBD1 (6 bases). Trimming took off 5 bases at V and 4 bases at J, with 11 bases between the two ends. CDR3 length: 12 residues. Per germline, CDR1 GTSNPN and CDR2 SVGIG (reference sequence). DNA for the CDR3: TGTGCCTGGTACCCAGGGGCCTATGGCTACACCTTC. Its protein product is CAWYPGAYGYTF. Full variable domain (missing parts from reference TRBV30 and TRBJ1-2): SQTIHQWPATLVQPVGSPLSLECTVEGTSNPNLYWYRQAAGRGLQLLFYSVGIGQISSEVPQNLSASRPQDRQFILSSKKLLLSDSGFYLCAWYPGAYGYTFGSGTRLTVV.

This chain links TRBV7-9 with TRBJ1-4; 11 bases map to TRBD1. CDR3 length: 15 residues. V shed 5 bases, J shed 5 bases, and the junction held 4 bases outside the gene matches. Germline values: CDR1 SEHNR, CDR2 FQNEAQ (reference sequence). This CDR3 reads CASSLRTGGNEKLFF. The CDR3 nucleotides read TGTGCCAGCAGCCTCAGGACAGGGGGCAATGAAAAACTGTTTTTT.

The J gene is TRBJ2-7, the V gene TRBV19; D is possibly TRBD1 (6 bases). Germline V CDR1 and CDR2: LNHDA, SQIVND (reference sequence). This CDR3 comprises 13 residues. V shed 5 bases and J shed 7 bases, with 15 bases lying between them. The CDR3 is CASSSTGLGEQYF. The CDR3 DNA sequence: TGTGCCAGTAGTTCCACAGGGCTAGGAGAGCAGTACTTC.

The chain joins TRBV27 to TRBJ1-5, with 9 bases matching TRBD1. J lost 1 base, V lost 6 bases, and 7 bases had no gene match. The CDR3 is 16 amino acids. The germline V gene encodes CDR1 MNHEY and CDR2 SMNVEV (reference sequence). The DNA of the CDR3 is TGTGCCAGCAGGTCCGCGGGACAGGGAAGCAATCAGCCCCAGCATTTT. Encoded protein: CASRSAGQGSNQPQHF.

The chain carries TRBV4-1 and TRBJ2-7; maybe TRBD2 (5 bases). Trimming took 1 base from V and 2 from J, leaving 12 bases between them. CDR3 length: 15 residues. Germline assignment: CDR1 MGHRA and CDR2 YSYEKL. The CDR3 coding sequence is TGCGCCAGCAGCCAAGTCGGGATCTCCACCTACGAGCAGTACTTC. Translated: CASSQVGISTYEQYF.

This chain connects TRBV10-3 to TRBJ2-3; weak D call: TRBD2 (6 bases). The CDR3 sequence is 15 residues long. Germline CDR1 reads ENHRY; CDR2 reads SYGVKD. The V and J ends lost 0 bases and 2 bases respectively, with 9 bases between them. CDR3 in amino acids: CAISESPGDTDTQYF. The CDR3 nucleotides are TGTGCCATCAGTGAGTCTCCGGGGGACACAGATACGCAGTATTTT.

The chain links TRBV27 to TRBJ2-2; TRBD2 matches 12 bases. This CDR3 region has 15 residues. V gave up 2 bases and J gave up 5 bases; unmatched junction bases: 0. CDR1 MNHEY and CDR2 SMNVEV come from the germline V gene (reference sequence). CDR3 sequence reads: CASSLTSGRTGELFF. The CDR3 DNA sequence: TGTGCCAGCAGTTTAACTAGCGGGAGGACCGGGGAGCTGTTTTTT.

The chain combines TRBV2 with TRBJ2-2; no reliable D call. The CDR3 length is 16 residues. V shed 3 bases and J shed 1 base, with 12 bases lying between them. Per the germline V gene, CDR1 is SNHLY and CDR2 is FYNNEI. The CDR3 spells CASSDDIILNTGELFF. The CDR3 DNA reads TGTGCCAGCAGTGATGACATCATCCTGAACACCGGGGAGCTGTTTTTT.

V usage is TRBV21-1 and J usage is TRBJ1-4; no DNA check was done on the table's D call, TRBD1. TRBV21-1 is an annotated pseudogene. This CDR3 is 13 amino acids long. CDR3: CASSHRVQPQLFF. CDR3 sequence (DNA): TGTGCCAGCAGCCACAGGGTCCAACCCCAACTGTTTTTT.

V usage is TRBV11-3 and J usage is TRBJ2-1; 10 positions agree with TRBD2. Germline CDR1 and CDR2: SGHNT and YENEEA. V dropped 2 bases and J dropped 3; count of bases not matched to a gene: 4. The CDR3 runs to 16 residues. The CDR3 reads CASSLTQRGGYNEQFF. CDR3 DNA: TGTGCCAGCAGCTTAACACAGCGGGGGGGCTACAATGAGCAGTTCTTC.

The chain recombines TRBV4-1 with TRBJ2-7, with D possibly TRBD1 on 5 matching bases. Germline values: CDR1 MGHRA, CDR2 YSYEKL. Deletions cut 0 bases from V and 7 bases from J, with 13 bases between. The CDR3 is made up of 14 amino acids. CDR3 in amino acids: CASSQETADWEQYF. The CDR3 bases are TGCGCCAGCAGCCAAGAGACAGCCGATTGGGAGCAGTACTTC.

The genes are TRBV4-1 and TRBJ2-7; D is undetermined. Germline lookup yields CDR1 MGHRA and CDR2 YSYEKL. Trimming pared 5 bases from V and 1 base from J, leaving 6 bases between. The CDR3 covers 12 residues. CDR3 residues: CASSSSSYEQYF. CDR3 DNA: TGCGCCAGCAGCTCCAGTTCCTACGAGCAGTACTTC.

The chain has TRBV7-3 and TRBJ1-3; a possible D gene is TRBD1 (6 bases). V was cut by 0 bases and J by 2 bases, with 8 bases left in between. CDR3 length: 15 residues. Germline CDR1 and CDR2: SGHTA and FQGTGA. CDR3 loop: CASSLTGAAGNTIYF. The CDR3 coding sequence is TGTGCCAGCAGCTTAACGGGGGCAGCTGGAAACACCATATATTTT.

The chain joins TRBV27 to TRBJ2-7; 13 nucleotides line up with TRBD2. This CDR3 is built from 17 residues. V shed 0 bases, J shed 2 bases, and the junction held 4 bases outside the gene matches. Germline loops: CDR1 MNHEY, CDR2 SMNVEV (reference sequence). This CDR3 reads CASSLSGGLAGAYEQYF. CDR3 sequence (DNA): TGTGCCAGCAGTTTATCCGGCGGACTAGCGGGGGCCTACGAGCAGTACTTC.